A single sample gave rise to the 2 T cell receptor beta chains below, sequenced in a study of T cell changes during pregnancy in multiple sclerosis. Only in-frame clones appear in the TCRdb table, and some are missing; sequencing was by immunoSEQ multiplex PCR. The table has 30,000 to 35,000 clones, roughly 89% seen once. This specimen consisted of CD8+ T cells from peripheral blood mononuclear cells, obtained in the first trimester of pregnancy. These receptors all stem from a female donor with multiple sclerosis, enrolled in a pregnancy study.

This clone was seen once. The gene calls are TRBV30 and TRBJ2-1; 7 bases match TRBD2. J was trimmed by 4 bases and V by 4 bases; bases with no gene match: 4. The germline V gene encodes CDR1 GTSNPN and CDR2 SVGIG (reference sequence). The CDR3 loop spans 13 amino acids. The CDR3 nucleotides read TGTGCCTGGACTAGCGGATTATACAATGAGCAGTTCTTC. Encoded protein: CAWTSGLYNEQFF.

The J gene is TRBJ1-1, the V gene TRBV7-3, with 9 bases aligning to TRBD1. CDR3 length equals 17 residues. J was trimmed by 1 base and V by 5 bases; bases with no gene match: 11. Germline CDR1 reads SGHTA; CDR2 reads FQGTGA. The CDR3 is CASSPNPSDRGNTEAFF. The CDR3 DNA follows: TGTGCCAGCAGCCCCAACCCTTCGGACAGGGGGAACACTGAAGCTTTCTTT.